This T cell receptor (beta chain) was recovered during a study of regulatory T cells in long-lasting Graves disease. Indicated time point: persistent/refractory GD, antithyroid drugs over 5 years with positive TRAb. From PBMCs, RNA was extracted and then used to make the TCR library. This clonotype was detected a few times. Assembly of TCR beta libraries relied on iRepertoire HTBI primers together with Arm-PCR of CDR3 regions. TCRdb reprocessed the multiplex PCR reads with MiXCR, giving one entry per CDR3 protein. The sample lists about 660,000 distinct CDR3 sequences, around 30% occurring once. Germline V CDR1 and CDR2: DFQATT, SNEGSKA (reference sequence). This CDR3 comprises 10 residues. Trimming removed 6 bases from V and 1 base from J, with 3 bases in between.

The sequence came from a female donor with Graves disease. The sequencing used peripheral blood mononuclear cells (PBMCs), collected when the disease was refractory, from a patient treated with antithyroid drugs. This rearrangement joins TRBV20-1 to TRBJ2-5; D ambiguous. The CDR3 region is CSAIQETQYF. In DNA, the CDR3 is TGCAGTGCCATCCAAGAGACCCAGTACTTC.